What follows are 8 T cell receptor beta chains derived from one specimen sequenced in a study of blood T cell repertoires in COVID-19 (dated by TCRdb to 2019 to 2021). The library was produced with the immunoSEQ multiplex PCR assay. Held by TCRdb, this immuneACCESS table contains in-frame sequences only and omits some clones. Under half of the omission traces to an unresolved V gene where checked; the cause of the rest is unknown. Counted in this sample were tens of thousands of clones; around nine tenths of them appeared once. The ten largest clones take up about 0.4% of the sample. Source material: peripheral blood. These receptor sequences come from a human donor in a cohort sampled during active COVID-19.

This chain joins TRBV5-4 and TRBJ2-3; 8 positions agree with TRBD2. There are 17 residues in the CDR3. V shed 4 bases, J shed 5 bases, and the junction held 15 bases outside the gene matches. Per germline, CDR1 SGHNT and CDR2 YYREEE (reference sequence). CDR3 in DNA: TGTGCCAGCAGCCTCAACACCCAGCGGGAGTTCATAGATACGCAGTATTTT. This sequence encodes CASSLNTQREFIDTQYF. The complete variable domain, with remaining parts taken from reference TRBV5-4 and TRBJ2-3, reads ETGVTQSPTHLIKTRGQQVTLRCSSQSGHNTVSWYQQALGQGPQFIFQYYREEENGRGNFPPRFSGLQFPNYSSELNVNALELDDSALYLCASSLNTQREFIDTQYFGPGTRLTVL.

This clone has only one observation. The V gene is TRBV19, the J gene TRBJ1-3; 8 nucleotides align to TRBD1. The length of the CDR3 is 16 residues. The germline V gene encodes CDR1 LNHDA and CDR2 SQIVND (reference sequence). J lost 0 bases, V lost 7 bases, and 8 bases had no gene match. CDR3 in DNA: TGTGCCAGTAACGACAGGGGACGCCGCTCTGGAAACACCATATATTTT. This sequence encodes CASNDRGRRSGNTIYF.

This chain uses TRBV4-1 with TRBJ2-6; tentatively, D is TRBD1 (5 bases). V lost 0 bases and J 2 bases, leaving 14 bases between the germline ends. CDR3 length equals 18 residues. Germline CDR1 and CDR2: MGHRA and YSYEKL. The DNA of the CDR3 is TGCGCCAGCAGCCAAGATAGGGTAGGGGTTGCTGGGGCCAACGTCCTGACTTTC. It encodes CASSQDRVGVAGANVLTF.

The chain is built from TRBV4-3 and TRBJ1-1; D is unclear. The ends were cut back, 1 base at V and 4 bases at J, with 10 bases in the middle. The CDR3 sequence is 14 residues long. The germline gives CDR1 LGHNA, CDR2 YSLEER. The CDR3 DNA reads TGCGCCAGCAGCCAAGTGACGGCTAGCACTGAAGCTTTCTTT. Translation gives CASSQVTASTEAFF.

The genes are TRBV7-2 and TRBJ2-3; 10 nucleotides align to TRBD2. V lost 0 bases to trimming and J lost 2 bases; unmatched junction nucleotides: 8. Germline V CDR1 and CDR2: SGHTA, FQGNSA. There are 18 residues in the CDR3. CDR3 protein: CASSLASSGGYLTDTQYF. The CDR3 nucleotides read TGTGCCAGCAGCTTAGCTTCTAGCGGGGGCTACCTCACAGATACGCAGTATTTT.

The chain carries TRBV24-1 and TRBJ2-2, with a tentative D call TRBD2 (5 bases). CDR1 is KGHDR and CDR2 is SFDVKD in the germline V gene. The CDR3 loop spans 13 amino acids. The V end was cut by 3 bases, the J end by 4 bases, with 5 bases between. In DNA, the CDR3 is TGTGCCACCAGTGATGGGAGCACCGGGGAGCTGTTTTTT. This codes for CATSDGSTGELFF.

V usage is TRBV3-1 (or the pseudogene TRBV3-2) and J usage is TRBJ2-6; perhaps TRBD2 as D (6 bases). Germline lookup yields CDR1 LGHDT and CDR2 YNNKEL (reference sequence). The CDR3 loop spans 18 amino acids. V gave up 2 bases and J gave up 0 bases, with 14 bases separating them. Written as DNA, the CDR3 is TGTGCCAGCAGCCAAATCCCAGGGACTTACTCTGGGGCCAACGTCCTGACTTTC. It is translated as CASSQIPGTYSGANVLTF.

The rearrangement joins TRBV7-9 to TRBJ1-2; tentatively, D is TRBD1 (6 bases). V was shortened by 7 bases and J by 3 bases, with 15 bases between the two germline ends. The CDR3 sequence is 14 residues long. Germline V gene data show CDR1 as SEHNR and CDR2 as FQNEAQ (reference sequence). This CDR3 reads CASTGGGTYYGYTF. Here the CDR3 DNA reads TGTGCCAGCACCGGGGGGGGCACCTACTATGGCTACACCTTC.